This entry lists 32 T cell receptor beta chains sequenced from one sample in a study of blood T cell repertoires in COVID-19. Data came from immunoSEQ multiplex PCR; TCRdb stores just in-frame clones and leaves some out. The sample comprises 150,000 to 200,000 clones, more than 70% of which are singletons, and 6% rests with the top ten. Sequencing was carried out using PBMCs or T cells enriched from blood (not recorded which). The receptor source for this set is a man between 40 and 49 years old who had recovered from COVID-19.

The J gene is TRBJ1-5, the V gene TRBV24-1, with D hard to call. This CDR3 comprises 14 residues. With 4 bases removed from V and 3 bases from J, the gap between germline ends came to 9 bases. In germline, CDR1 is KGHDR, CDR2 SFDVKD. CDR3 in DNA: TGTGCCACCAGTGAGCGAGCGATCAATCAGCCCCAGCATTTT. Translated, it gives CATSERAINQPQHF.

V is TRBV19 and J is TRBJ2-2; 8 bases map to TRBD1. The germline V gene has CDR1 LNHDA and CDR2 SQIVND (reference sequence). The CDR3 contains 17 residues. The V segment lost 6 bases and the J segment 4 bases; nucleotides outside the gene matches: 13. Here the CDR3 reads CASSSIGGQAVTGELFF. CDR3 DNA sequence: TGTGCCAGTAGCTCAATAGGGGGACAGGCGGTCACCGGGGAGCTGTTTTTT.

The CDR3 DNA is TGCAGCGTTGCTGGGACAGGGACTTCTGGAAACACCATATATTTT. Translated, it gives CSVAGTGTSGNTIYF. The V and J genes are TRBV29-1 and TRBJ1-3; 9 bases match TRBD1. Germline V gene sequence: CDR1 SQVTM, CDR2 ANQGSEA. The CDR3 is 15 residues long. The V gene end was trimmed by 4 bases and the J gene end by 1 base; junction bases not matched to a gene: 5.

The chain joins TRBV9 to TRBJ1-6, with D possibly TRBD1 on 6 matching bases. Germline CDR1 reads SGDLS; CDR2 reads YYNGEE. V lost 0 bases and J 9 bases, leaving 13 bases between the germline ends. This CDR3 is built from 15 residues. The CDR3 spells CASSVGTESGSPLHF. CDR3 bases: TGTGCCAGCAGCGTAGGGACAGAAAGTGGTTCACCCCTCCACTTT.

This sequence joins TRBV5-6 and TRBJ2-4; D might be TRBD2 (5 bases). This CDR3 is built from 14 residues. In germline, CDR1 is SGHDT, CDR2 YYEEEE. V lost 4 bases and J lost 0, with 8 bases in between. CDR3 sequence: CASSSGLAKNIQYF. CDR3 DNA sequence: TGTGCCAGCAGCAGCGGACTAGCCAAAAACATTCAGTACTTC.

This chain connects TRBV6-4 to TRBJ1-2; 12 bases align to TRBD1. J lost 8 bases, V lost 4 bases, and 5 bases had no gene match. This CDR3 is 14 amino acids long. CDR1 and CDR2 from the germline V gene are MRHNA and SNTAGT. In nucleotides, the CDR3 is TGTGCCAGCAGTGGGGACAGGGGGCTGGACGGCTACACCTTC. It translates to CASSGDRGLDGYTF.

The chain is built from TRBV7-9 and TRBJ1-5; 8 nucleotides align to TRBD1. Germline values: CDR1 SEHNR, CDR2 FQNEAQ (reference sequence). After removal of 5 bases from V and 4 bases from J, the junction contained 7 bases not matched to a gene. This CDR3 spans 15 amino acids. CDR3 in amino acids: CASSPTGVVNQPQHF. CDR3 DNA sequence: TGTGCCAGCAGCCCGACAGGGGTGGTAAATCAGCCCCAGCATTTT.

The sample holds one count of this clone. This CDR3 is CASSLVGTSYEQYF. The DNA of the CDR3 is TGTGCCAGCAGCTTAGTCGGGACTTCCTACGAGCAGTACTTC. V usage is TRBV7-2 and J usage is TRBJ2-7; D perhaps matches TRBD2 (6 bases). The CDR3 length is 14 residues. V was clipped by 1 base and J by 1 base, with 8 bases between them. Germline lookup yields CDR1 SGHTA and CDR2 FQGNSA. Full variable domain (remainder filled in from reference TRBV7-2 and TRBJ2-7): GAGVSQSPSNKVTEKGKDVELRCDPISGHTALYWYRQSLGQGLEFLIYFQGNSAPDKSGLPSDRFSAERTGGSVSTLTIQRTQQEDSAVYLCASSLVGTSYEQYFGPGTRLTVT.

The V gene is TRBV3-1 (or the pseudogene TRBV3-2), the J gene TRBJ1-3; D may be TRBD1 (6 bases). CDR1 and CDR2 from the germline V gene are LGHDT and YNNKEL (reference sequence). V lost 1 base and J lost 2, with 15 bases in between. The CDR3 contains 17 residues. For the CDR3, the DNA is TGTGCCAGCAGCCAAGGAATAAGAGGGGGGGCTGGAAACACCATATATTTT. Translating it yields CASSQGIRGGAGNTIYF.

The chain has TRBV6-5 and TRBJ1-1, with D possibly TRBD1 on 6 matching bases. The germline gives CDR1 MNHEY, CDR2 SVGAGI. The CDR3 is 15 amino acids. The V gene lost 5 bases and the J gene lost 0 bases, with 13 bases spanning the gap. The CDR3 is CASSPGGPLNTEAFF. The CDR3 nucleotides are TGTGCCAGCAGTCCGGGGGGGCCATTGAACACTGAAGCTTTCTTT.

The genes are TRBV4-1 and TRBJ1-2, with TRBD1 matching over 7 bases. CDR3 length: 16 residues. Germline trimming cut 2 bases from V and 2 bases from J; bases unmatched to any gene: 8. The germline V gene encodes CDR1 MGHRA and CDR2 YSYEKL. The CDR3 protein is CASSQPSRGFNYGYTF. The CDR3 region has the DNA TGCGCCAGCAGCCAACCCTCCAGGGGGTTCAACTATGGCTACACCTTC.

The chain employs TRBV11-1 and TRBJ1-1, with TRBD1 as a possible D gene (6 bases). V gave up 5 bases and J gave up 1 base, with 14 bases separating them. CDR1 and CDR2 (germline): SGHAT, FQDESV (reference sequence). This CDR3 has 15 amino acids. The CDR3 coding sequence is TGTGCCAGCAGCCAGACCCAGGGGAGGAACACTGAAGCTTTCTTT. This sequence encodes CASSQTQGRNTEAFF.

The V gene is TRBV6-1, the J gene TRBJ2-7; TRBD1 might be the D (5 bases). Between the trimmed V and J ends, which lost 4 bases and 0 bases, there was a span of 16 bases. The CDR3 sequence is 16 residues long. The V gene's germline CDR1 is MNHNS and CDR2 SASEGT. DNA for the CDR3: TGTGCCAGCAGTGGTGATTGGGGCCTGAGCTCCTACGAGCAGTACGTC. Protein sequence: CASSGDWGLSSYEQYV.

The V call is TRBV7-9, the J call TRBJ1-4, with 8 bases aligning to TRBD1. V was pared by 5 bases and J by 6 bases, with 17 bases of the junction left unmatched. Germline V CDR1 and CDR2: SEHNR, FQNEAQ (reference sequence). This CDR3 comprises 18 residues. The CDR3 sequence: CASSVTGGLGPPDEKLFF. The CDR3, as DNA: TGTGCCAGCAGCGTCACAGGGGGTCTGGGTCCTCCCGATGAAAAACTGTTTTTT.

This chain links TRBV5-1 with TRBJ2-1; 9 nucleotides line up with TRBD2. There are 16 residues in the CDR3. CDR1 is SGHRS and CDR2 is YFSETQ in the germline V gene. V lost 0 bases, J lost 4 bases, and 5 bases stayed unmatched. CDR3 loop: CASSLVETSGYNEQFF. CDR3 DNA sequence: TGCGCCAGCAGCTTGGTTGAGACTAGCGGATACAATGAGCAGTTCTTC.

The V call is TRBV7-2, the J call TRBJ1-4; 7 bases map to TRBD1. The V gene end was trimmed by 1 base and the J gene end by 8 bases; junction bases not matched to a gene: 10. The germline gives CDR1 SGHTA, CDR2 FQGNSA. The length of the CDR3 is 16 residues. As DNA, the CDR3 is TGTGCCAGCAGCTTAGTCGCGACAGGGCTCAGGGAAAAACTGTTTTTT. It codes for CASSLVATGLREKLFF.

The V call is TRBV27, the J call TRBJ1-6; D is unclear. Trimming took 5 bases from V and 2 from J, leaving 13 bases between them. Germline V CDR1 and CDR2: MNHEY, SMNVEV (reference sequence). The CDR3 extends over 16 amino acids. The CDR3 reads CASSLQMRAYNSPLHF. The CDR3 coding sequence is TGTGCCAGCAGTCTACAAATGAGGGCCTATAATTCACCCCTCCACTTT.

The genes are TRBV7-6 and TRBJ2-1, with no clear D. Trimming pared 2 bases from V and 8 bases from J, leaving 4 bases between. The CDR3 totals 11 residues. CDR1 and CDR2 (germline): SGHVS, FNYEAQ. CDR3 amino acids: CASSLQYEQFF. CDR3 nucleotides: TGTGCCAGCAGCTTACAGTATGAGCAGTTCTTC.

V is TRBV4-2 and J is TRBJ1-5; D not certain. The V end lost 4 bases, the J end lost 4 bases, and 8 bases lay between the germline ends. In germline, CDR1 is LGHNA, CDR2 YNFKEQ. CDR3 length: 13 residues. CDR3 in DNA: TGTGCCAGCAGCCTCCGACTGAATCAGCCCCAGCATTTT. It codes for CASSLRLNQPQHF.

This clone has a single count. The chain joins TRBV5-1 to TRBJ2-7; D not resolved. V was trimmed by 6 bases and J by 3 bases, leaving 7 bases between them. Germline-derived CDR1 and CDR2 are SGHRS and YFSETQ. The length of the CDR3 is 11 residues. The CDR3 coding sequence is TGCGCCAGCAACAGAGTCTACGAGCAGTACGTC. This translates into CASNRVYEQYV.

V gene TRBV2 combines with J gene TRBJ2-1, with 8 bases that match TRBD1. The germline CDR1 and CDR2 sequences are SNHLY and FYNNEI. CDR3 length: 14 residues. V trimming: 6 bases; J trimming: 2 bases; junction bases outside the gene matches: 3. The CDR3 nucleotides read TGTGCCAGCAGGGGGACAGGTGCCTACAATGAGCAGTTCTTC. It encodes CASRGTGAYNEQFF.

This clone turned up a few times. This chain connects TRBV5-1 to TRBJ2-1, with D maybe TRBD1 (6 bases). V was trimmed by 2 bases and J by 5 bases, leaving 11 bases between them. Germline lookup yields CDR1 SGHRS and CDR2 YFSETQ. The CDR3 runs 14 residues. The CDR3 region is CASSLDRTNNEQFF. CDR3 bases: TGCGCCAGCAGCTTAGACAGGACCAACAATGAGCAGTTCTTC.

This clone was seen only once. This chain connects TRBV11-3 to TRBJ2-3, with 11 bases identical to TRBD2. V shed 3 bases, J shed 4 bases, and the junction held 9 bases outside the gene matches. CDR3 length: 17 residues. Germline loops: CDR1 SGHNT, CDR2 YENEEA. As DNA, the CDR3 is TGTGCCAGCAGCTTTACTAGCGGGGGCCTAAGTTCAGATACGCAGTATTTT. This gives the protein CASSFTSGGLSSDTQYF.

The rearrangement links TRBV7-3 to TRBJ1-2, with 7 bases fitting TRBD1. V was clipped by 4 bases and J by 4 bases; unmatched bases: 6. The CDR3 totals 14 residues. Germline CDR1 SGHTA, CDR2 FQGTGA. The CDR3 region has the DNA TGTGCCAGCAGCTCCGGACAGGTGGCCTATGGCTACACCTTC. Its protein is CASSSGQVAYGYTF.

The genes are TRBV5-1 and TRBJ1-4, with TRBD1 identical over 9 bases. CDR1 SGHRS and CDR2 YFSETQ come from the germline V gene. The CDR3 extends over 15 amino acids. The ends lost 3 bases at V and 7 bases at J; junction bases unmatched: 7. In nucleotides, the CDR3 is TGCGCCAGCAGCTCTGACGGGACAGGGAGTGAAAAACTGTTTTTT. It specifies CASSSDGTGSEKLFF.

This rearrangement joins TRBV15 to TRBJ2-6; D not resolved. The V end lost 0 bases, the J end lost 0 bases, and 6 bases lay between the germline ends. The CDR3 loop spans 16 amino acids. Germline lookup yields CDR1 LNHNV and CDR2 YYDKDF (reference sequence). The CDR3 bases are TGTGCCACCAGCAGAGATGACTTCTCTGGGGCCAACGTCCTGACTTTC. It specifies CATSRDDFSGANVLTF.

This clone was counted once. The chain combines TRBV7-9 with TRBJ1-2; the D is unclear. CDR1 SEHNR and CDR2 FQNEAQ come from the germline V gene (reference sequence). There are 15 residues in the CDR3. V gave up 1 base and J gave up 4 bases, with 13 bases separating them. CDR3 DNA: TGTGCCAGCAGCTTAGAATTCTCGGCAGGCTATGGCTACACCTTC. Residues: CASSLEFSAGYGYTF.

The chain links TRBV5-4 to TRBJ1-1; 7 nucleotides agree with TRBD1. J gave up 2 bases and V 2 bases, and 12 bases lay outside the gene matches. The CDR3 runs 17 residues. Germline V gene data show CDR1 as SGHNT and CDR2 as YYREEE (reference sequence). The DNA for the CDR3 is TGTGCCAGCAGCTTCGGACAGGCCCCGACGTCAAACACTGAAGCTTTCTTT. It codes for CASSFGQAPTSNTEAFF.

The CDR3 sequence: CASSPRGYQETQYF. The CDR3 region has the DNA TGTGCCAGCAGCCCCCGGGGATACCAAGAGACCCAGTACTTC. This sequence joins TRBV7-8 and TRBJ2-5, with D possibly TRBD2 on 5 matching bases. Germline lookup yields CDR1 SGHVS and CDR2 FQNEAQ. V was clipped by 5 bases and J by 0 bases, with 10 bases between them. CDR3 size: 14 residues.

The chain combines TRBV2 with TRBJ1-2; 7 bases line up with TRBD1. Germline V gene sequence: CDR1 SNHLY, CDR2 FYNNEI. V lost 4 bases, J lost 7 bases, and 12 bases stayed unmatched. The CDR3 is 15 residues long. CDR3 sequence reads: CASSGGGRGARGYTF. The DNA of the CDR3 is TGTGCCAGCAGTGGTGGTGGCAGGGGGGCACGTGGCTACACCTTC.

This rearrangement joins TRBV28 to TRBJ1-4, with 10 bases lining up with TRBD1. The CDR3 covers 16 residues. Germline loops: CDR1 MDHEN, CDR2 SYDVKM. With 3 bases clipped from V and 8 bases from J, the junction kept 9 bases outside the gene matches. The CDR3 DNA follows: TGTGCCAGCAGTTTGTCTTCCGGGACAGGGGAAGAAAAACTGTTTTTT. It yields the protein CASSLSSGTGEEKLFF.

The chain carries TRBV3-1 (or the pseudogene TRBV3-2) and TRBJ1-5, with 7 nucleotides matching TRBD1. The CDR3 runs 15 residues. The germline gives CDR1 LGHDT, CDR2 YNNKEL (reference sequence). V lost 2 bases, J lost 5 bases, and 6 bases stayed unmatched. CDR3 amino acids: CASSQRGQMDQPQHF. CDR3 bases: TGTGCCAGCAGCCAAAGGGGACAGATGGATCAGCCCCAGCATTTT.